Detailed here is one T cell receptor (beta chain). The CDR3 consists of 15 residues. CDR1 and CDR2 from the germline V gene are KGHSH and LQKENI. J gave up 5 bases and V 3 bases, and 7 bases lay outside the gene matches. The data derive from a study of blood T cell repertoires in COVID-19. Assay used: immunoSEQ multiplex PCR; TCRdb lists only in-frame clones, some missing. This sample has 250,000 to 350,000 clones, with under 90% found just once. The chain recombines TRBV18 with TRBJ1-5; TRBD1 agrees at 7 bases. Input material: PBMCs or T cells enriched from blood (not recorded which). The origin of this receptor is a woman aged 45-60 years who had been exposed to COVID-19. CDR3 DNA sequence: TGTGCCAGCTCACCGGACAGGCCAGCGGATCAGCCCCAGCATTTT. Protein product: CASSPDRPADQPQHF.